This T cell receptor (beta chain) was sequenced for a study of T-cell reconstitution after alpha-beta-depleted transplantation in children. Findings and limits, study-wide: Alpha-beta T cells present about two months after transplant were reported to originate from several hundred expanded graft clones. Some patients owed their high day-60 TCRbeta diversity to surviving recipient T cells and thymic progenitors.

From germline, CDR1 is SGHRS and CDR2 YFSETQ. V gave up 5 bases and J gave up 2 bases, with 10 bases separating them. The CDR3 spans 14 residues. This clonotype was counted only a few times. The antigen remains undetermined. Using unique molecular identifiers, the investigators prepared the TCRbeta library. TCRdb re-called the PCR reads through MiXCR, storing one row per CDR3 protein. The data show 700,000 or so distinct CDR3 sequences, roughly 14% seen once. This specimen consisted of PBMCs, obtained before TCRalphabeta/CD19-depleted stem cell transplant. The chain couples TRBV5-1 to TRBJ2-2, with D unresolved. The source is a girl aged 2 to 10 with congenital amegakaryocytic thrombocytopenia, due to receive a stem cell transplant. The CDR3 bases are TGCGCCAGCAGGTCTGATCCCAACACCGGGGAGCTGTTTTTT. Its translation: CASRSDPNTGELFF.